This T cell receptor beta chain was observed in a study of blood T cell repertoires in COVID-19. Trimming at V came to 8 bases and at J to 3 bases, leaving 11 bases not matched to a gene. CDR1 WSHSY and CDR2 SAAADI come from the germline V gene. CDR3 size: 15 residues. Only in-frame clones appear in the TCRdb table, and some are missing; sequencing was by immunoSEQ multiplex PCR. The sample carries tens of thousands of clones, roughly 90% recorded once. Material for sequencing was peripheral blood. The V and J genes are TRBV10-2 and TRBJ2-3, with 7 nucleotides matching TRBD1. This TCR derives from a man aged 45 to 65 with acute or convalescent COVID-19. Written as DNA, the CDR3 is TGCGCCAGCTCGCTTACCGGGACAGCGACAGATACGCAGTATTTT. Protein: CASSLTGTATDTQYF.